The clone carrying this T cell receptor beta chain was counted once. Antigen: not known. This record belongs to a study of radiotherapy plus CTLA-4 blockade in lung cancer. General study points: Clones derived from tumor TCRs expanded in blood after radiotherapy plus ipilimumab.

Clones were sequenced by immunoSEQ multiplex PCR, and TCRdb holds only the in-frame ones, with some missing. Altogether fewer than 100,000 clones are present, 78% being singletons, with the ten largest covering roughly 20%. Per the germline V gene, CDR1 is SGHAT and CDR2 is FQNNGV. CDR3 length equals 16 residues. V trimming: 8 bases; J trimming: 4 bases; junction bases outside the gene matches: 16. The V gene is TRBV11-2, the J gene TRBJ2-7; 8 bases are a match to TRBD2. This clonotype originated in a human donor with non-small cell lung cancer whose response to radiotherapy plus ipilimumab could not be evaluated. Some clones in this sample may be carry-over from other donors' samples. This specimen was peripheral blood, taken from a patient treated with radiotherapy plus ipilimumab. The CDR3 DNA follows: TGTGCCAGCTACTCCGGGGATAGCGGGGATCGTTACGAGCAGTACTTC. Protein: CASYSGDSGDRYEQYF. The complete variable domain, with remaining parts taken from reference TRBV11-2 and TRBJ2-7, reads EAGVAQSPRYKIIEKRQSVAFWCNPISGHATLYWYQQILGQGPKLLIQFQNNGVVDDSQLPKDRFSAERLKGVDSTLKIQPAKLEDSAVYLCASYSGDSGDRYEQYFGPGTRLTVT.